This note documents a single T cell receptor (beta chain) sequence. Its antigen is unknown. Base qualities are missing; no much larger clone stands one base away. The sample belongs to a study of control samples from healthy donors and cancer patients (dated by TCRdb to about 2020). Library preparation used the immunoSEQ multiplex PCR assay. TCRdb's version of the immuneACCESS table is confined to in-frame rearrangements and falls short of the full clone set. An unresolved V gene accounts for under half of the shortfall where checked; the remainder is of unknown origin. The sample contains 100,000 to 150,000 clones, roughly nine tenths of them found a single time. The ten largest clones take up 1.5% to 2% of the sample. The germline V gene encodes CDR1 SGHAT and CDR2 FQNNGV. Unmatched junction bases come to 3, with V trimmed by 3 bases and J by 0 bases. The CDR3 starts with the cysteine, ends with the phenylalanine, and has 15 residues. Of all the DNA, just the CDR3 is kept, 45 bases in frame from base 1.

The sequenced sample was blood. The source of this sequence is a man between 18 and 29 years old in good health. The V and J segments used are TRBV11-2 and TRBJ2-7; 9 junctional bases match TRBD2. This receptor carries the CDR3 CASSLTSGSSYEQYF. The sequence in DNA is TGTGCCAGCAGCTTGACTAGCGGATCCTCCTACGAGCAGTACTTC.